The source of this T cell receptor (beta chain) is a study of T cell responses to AZD1222 COVID-19 vaccine. Study summary: Recipients boosted at about 4 weeks or about 12 weeks are pooled.

Trimming pared 6 bases from V and 2 bases from J, leaving 11 bases between. The CDR3 is made up of 14 amino acids. CDR1 and CDR2 (germline): MDHEN, SYDVKM. Whole-study results and caveats: It should be noted that donors were predominantly white British and more often female, and clonal diversity was possibly underestimated. Baseline antibody screening turned up just six seropositive AZD1222 recipients.

The table lists this clone with a count of one. Its antigen is unidentified. Profiled with immunoSEQ multiplex PCR; TCRdb holds only in-frame clones, not every one. The table lists under 200,000 clones, 90% of them singletons. The clonotype comes from an adult in good health. The material sequenced was peripheral blood, taken on day 0 of AZD1222 vaccination. The chain has TRBV28 and TRBJ1-5; no definite D call. CDR3 bases: TGTGCCAGCAGCCGTCGGAGTGGCAATCAGCCCCAGCATTTT. It translates to CASSRRSGNQPQHF.